This entry lists 2 T cell receptor beta chains sequenced from one sample in a study of cytomegalovirus exposure and HLA in healthy donors. The PCR used 60 Vbeta and 13 Jbeta primers. The protocol was immunoSEQ multiplex PCR, while the TCRdb copy is restricted to in-frame clones and leaves out a portion. The top ten hold roughly 2.3% of the sample, which has fewer than 110,000 clones, 70% to 80% seen once. The sample comprised PBMCs. The receptor source for this set is a man aged 18 to 30 in good health and CMV-seronegative.

J is TRBJ2-5 and V is TRBV6-6; 14 positions match TRBD2. After removal of 7 bases from V and 5 bases from J, the junction contained 9 bases not matched to a gene. The CDR3 sequence is 16 residues long. The V gene's germline CDR1 is MNHNY and CDR2 SVGAGI (reference sequence). CDR3 protein: CASNPGTSGGGETQYF. As DNA, the CDR3 is TGTGCCAGCAACCCCGGGACTAGCGGGGGCGGGGAGACCCAGTACTTC.

This clone was detected only a few times. The chain couples TRBV5-6 to TRBJ2-7, with 9 bases that match TRBD1. Germline loops: CDR1 SGHDT, CDR2 YYEEEE. CDR3 length equals 15 residues. Losses at the gene ends were 2 bases for V and 6 bases for J; bases not matched to a gene: 9. The CDR3 spells CASSFPGTGTSEQYF. For the CDR3, the DNA is TGTGCCAGCAGCTTCCCCGGGACAGGGACGAGCGAGCAGTACTTC. Together with reference TRBV5-6 and TRBJ2-7, the CDR3 gives the full variable domain: DAGVTQSPTHLIKTRGQQVTLRCSPKSGHDTVSWYQQALGQGPQFIFQYYEEEERQRGNFPDRFSGHQFPNYSSELNVNALLLGDSALYLCASSFPGTGTSEQYFGPGTRLTVT.